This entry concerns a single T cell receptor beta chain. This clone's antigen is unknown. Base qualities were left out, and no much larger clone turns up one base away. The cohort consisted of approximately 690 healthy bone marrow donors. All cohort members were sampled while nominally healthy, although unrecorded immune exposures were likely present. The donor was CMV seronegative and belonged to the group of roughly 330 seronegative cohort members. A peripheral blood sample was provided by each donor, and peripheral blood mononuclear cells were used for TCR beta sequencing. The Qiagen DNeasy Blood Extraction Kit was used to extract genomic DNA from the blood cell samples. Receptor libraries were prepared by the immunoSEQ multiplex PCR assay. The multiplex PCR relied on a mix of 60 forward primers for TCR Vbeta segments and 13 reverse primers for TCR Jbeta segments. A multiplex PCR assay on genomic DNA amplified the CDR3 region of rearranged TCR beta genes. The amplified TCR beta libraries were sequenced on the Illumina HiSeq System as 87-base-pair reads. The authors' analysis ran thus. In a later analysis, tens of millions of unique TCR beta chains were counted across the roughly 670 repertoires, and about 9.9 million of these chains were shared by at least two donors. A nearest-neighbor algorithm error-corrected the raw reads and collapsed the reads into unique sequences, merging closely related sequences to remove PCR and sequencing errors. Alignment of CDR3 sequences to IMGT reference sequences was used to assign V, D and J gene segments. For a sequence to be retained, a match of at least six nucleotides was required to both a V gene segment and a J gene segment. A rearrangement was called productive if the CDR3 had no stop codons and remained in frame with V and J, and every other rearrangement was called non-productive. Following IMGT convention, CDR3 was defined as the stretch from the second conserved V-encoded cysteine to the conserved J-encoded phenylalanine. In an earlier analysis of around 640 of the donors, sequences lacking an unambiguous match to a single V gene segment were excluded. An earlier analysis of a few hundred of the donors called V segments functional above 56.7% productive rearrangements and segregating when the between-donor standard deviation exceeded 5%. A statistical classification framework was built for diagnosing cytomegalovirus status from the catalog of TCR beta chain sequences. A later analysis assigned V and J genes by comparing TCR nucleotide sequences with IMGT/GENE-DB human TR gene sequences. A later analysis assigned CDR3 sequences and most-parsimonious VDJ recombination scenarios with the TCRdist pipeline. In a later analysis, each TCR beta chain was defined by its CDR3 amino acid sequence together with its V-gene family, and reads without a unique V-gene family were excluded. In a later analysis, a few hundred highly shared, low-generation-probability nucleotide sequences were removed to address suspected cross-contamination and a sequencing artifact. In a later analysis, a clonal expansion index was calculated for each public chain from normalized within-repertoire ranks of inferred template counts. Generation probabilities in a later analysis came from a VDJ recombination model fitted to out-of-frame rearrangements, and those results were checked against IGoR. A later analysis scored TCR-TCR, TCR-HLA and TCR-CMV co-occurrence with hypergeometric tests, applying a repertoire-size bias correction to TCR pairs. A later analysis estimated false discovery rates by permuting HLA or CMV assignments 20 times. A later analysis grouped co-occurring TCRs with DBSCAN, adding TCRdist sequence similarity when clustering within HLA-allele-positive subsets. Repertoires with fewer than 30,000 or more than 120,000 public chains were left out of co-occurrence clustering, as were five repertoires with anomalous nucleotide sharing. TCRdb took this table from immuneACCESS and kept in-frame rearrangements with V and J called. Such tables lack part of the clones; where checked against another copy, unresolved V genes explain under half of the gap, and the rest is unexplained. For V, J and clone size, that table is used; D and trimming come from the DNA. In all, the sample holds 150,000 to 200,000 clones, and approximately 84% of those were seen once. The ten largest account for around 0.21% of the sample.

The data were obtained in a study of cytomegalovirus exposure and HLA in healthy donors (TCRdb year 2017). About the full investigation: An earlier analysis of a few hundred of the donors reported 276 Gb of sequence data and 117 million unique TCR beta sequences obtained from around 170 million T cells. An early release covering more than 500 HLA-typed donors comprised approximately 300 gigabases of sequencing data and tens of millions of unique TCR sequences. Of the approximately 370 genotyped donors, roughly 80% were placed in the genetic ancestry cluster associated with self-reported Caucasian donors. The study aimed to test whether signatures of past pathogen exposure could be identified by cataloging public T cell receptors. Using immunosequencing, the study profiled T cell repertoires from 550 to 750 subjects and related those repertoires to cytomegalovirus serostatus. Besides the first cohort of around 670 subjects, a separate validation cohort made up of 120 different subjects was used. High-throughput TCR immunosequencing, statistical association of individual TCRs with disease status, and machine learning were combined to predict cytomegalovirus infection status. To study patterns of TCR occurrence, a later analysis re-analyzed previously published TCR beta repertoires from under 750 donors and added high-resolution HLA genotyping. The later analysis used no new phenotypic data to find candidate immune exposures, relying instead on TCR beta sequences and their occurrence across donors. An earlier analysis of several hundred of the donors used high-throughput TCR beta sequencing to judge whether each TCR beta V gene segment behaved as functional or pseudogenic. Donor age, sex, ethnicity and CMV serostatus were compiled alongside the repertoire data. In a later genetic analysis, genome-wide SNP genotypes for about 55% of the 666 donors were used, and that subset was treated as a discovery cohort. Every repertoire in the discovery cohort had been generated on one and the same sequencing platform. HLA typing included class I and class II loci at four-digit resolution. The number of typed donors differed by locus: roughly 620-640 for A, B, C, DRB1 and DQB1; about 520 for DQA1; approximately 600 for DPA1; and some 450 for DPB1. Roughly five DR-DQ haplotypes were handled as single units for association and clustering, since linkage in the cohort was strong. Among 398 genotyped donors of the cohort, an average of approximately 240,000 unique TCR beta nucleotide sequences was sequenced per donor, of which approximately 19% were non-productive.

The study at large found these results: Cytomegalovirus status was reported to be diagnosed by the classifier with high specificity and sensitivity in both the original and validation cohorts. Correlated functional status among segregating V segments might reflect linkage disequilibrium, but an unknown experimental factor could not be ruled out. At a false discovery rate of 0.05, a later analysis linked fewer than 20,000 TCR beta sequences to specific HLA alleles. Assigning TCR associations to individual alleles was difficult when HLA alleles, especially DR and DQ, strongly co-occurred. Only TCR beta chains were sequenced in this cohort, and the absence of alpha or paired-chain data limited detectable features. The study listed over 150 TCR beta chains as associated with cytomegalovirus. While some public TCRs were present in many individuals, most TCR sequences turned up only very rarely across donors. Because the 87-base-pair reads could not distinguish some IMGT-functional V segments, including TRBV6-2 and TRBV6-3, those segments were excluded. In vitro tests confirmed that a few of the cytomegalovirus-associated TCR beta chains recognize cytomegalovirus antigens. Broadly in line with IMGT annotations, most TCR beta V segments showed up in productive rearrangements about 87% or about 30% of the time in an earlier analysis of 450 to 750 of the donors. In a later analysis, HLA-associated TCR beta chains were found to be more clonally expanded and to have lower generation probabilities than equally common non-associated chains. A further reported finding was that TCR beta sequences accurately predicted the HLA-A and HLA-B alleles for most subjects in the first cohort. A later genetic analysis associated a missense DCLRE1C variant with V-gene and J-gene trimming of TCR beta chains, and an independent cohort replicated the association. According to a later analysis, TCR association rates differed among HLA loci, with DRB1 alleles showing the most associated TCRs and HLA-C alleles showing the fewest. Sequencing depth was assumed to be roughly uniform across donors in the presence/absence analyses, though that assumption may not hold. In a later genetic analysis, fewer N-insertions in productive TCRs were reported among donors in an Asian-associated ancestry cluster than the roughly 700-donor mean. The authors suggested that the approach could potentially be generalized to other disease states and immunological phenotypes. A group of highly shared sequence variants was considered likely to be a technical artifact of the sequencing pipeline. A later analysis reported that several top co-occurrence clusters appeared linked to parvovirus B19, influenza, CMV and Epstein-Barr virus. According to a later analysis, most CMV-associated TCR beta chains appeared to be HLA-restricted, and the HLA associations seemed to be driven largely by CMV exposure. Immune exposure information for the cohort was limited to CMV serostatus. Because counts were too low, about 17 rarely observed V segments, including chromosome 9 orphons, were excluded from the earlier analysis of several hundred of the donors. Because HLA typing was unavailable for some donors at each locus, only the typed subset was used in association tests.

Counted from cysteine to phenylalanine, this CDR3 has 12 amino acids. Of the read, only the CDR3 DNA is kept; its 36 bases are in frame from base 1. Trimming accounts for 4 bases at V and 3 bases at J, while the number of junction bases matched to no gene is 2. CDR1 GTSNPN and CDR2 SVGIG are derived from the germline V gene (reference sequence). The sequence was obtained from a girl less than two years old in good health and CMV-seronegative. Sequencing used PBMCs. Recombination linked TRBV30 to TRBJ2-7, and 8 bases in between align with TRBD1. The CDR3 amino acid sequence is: CAWKGQGYEQYF. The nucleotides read TGTGCCTGGAAAGGACAGGGCTACGAGCAGTACTTC. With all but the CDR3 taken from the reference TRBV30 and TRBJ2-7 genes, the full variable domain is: SQTIHQWPATLVQPVGSPLSLECTVEGTSNPNLYWYRQAAGRGLQLLFYSVGIGQISSEVPQNLSASRPQDRQFILSSKKLLLSDSGFYLCAWKGQGYEQYFGPGTRLTVT.